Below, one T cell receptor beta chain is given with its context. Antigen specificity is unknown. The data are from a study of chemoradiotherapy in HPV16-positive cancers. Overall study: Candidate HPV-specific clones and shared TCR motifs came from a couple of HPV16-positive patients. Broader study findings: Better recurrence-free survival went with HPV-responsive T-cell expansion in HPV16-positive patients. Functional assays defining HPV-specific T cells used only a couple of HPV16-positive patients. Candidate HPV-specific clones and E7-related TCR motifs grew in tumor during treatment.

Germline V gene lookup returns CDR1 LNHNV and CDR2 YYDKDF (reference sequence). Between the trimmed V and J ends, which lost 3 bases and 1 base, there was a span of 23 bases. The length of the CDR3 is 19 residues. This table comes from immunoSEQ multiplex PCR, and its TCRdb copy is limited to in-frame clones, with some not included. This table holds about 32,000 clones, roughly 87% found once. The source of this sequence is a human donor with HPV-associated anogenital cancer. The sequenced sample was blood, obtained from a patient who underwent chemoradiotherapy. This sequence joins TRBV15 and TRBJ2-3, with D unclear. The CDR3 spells CATSSGRAVFRLGTDTQYF. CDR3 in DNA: TGTGCCACCAGCAGCGGGCGAGCCGTCTTCCGACTTGGCACAGATACGCAGTATTTT.